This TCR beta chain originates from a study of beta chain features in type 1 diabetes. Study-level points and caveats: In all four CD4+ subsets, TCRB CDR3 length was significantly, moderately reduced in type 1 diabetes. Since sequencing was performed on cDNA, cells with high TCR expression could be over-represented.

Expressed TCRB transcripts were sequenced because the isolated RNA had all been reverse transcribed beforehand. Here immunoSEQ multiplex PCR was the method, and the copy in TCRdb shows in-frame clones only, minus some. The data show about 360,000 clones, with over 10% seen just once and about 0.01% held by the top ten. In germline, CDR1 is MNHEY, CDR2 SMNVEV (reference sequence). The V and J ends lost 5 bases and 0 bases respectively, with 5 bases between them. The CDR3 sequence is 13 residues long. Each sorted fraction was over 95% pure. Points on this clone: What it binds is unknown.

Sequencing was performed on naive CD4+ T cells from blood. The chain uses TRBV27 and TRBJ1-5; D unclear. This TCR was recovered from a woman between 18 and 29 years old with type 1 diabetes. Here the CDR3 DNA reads TGTGCCAGCAGTCAAATTAGCAATCAGCCCCAGCATTTT. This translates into CASSQISNQPQHF.